Below are 20 T cell receptor beta chains sequenced from a single sample in a study of blood T cell repertoires in COVID-19. Produced via immunoSEQ multiplex PCR; TCRdb's table is partial and in-frame only. The sample carries more than 95,000 clones, around 83% recorded once. The specimen sequenced was peripheral blood. Every receptor here comes from a man aged 80 or over with active or convalescent COVID-19.

This clone has just a few counts. J is TRBJ2-2 and V is TRBV30; no clear D gene. Germline loops: CDR1 GTSNPN, CDR2 SVGIG (reference sequence). CDR3 length: 12 residues. V lost 0 bases and J lost 6, with 5 bases in between. The CDR3 spells CAWSVAPGELFF. CDR3 in DNA: TGTGCCTGGAGTGTAGCCCCCGGGGAGCTGTTTTTT.

This rearrangement joins TRBV27 to TRBJ2-7; TRBD2 aligns across 10 bases. The CDR3 is 16 residues long. CDR1 and CDR2 (germline): MNHEY, SMNVEV (reference sequence). V was clipped by 4 bases and J by 0 bases; unmatched bases: 6. The CDR3, as DNA: TGTGCCAGCAGTTCTTTAGCGGGGGGCAACTCCTACGAGCAGTACTTC. This sequence encodes CASSSLAGGNSYEQYF.

The chain combines TRBV6-1 with TRBJ2-3, with unresolved D. The CDR3 loop spans 16 amino acids. V gave up 3 bases and J gave up 0 bases, with 13 bases separating them. CDR1 and CDR2 (germline): MNHNS, SASEGT. The CDR3 sequence is CASSDLLRSSTDTQYF. CDR3 coding DNA: TGTGCCAGCAGTGACCTACTTCGATCTAGCACAGATACGCAGTATTTT.

The CDR3 here is CASRRQGVQIYNEQFF. CDR3 nucleotide sequence: TGTGCCAGCAGAAGACAGGGGGTTCAAATCTACAATGAGCAGTTCTTC. The chain couples TRBV27 to TRBJ2-1; 9 bases fit TRBD1. The trim removed 6 bases at V and 3 bases at J, leaving 9 bases unmatched. Germline V CDR1 and CDR2: MNHEY, SMNVEV (reference sequence). The length of the CDR3 is 16 residues.

This clone occurred once. The chain combines TRBV10-3 with TRBJ2-1, with no clear D. Trimming pared 0 bases from V and 2 bases from J, leaving 11 bases between. The germline CDR1 and CDR2 sequences are ENHRY and SYGVKD. This CDR3 spans 16 amino acids. CDR3 nucleotides: TGTGCCATCAGTGAGTCCCCACTTTCCACCTACAATGAGCAGTTCTTC. Translating gives CAISESPLSTYNEQFF.

The gene calls are TRBV5-1 and TRBJ1-4, with D tentatively TRBD1 (5 bases). V lost 4 bases and J 2 bases, leaving 15 bases between the germline ends. The CDR3 covers 16 residues. CDR1 and CDR2 from the germline V gene are SGHRS and YFSETQ. CDR3 in amino acids: CASSKTAERTNEKLFF. In DNA, the CDR3 is TGCGCCAGCAGCAAGACAGCCGAACGGACTAATGAAAAACTGTTTTTT. The variable domain in full, with the rest retrieved from reference TRBV5-1 and TRBJ1-4, is KAGVTQTPRYLIKTRGQQVTLSCSPISGHRSVSWYQQTPGQGLQFLFEYFSETQRNKGNFPGRFSGRQFSNSRSEMNVSTLELGDSALYLCASSKTAERTNEKLFFGSGTQLSVL.

The rearrangement joins TRBV28 to TRBJ2-1; TRBD1 aligns across 10 bases. Germline V gives CDR1 MDHEN, CDR2 SYDVKM. This CDR3 is 15 amino acids long. Trimming at V came to 7 bases and at J to 6 bases, leaving 9 bases not matched to a gene. The CDR3 protein is CASTSSDRGGNEQFF. The CDR3 nucleotides are TGTGCCAGCACCTCCTCGGACAGGGGGGGCAATGAGCAGTTCTTC.

The chain links TRBV6-1 to TRBJ1-5, with 7 nucleotides matching TRBD1. The CDR3 totals 16 residues. The junction had 5 bases not matched to a gene; V was cut back by 1 base and J by 2 bases. Per the germline V gene, CDR1 is MNHNS and CDR2 is SASEGT. CDR3 bases: TGTGCCAGCAGTGAAGAGGGGGCTAGGGGCAATCAGCCCCAGCATTTT. As protein: CASSEEGARGNQPQHF.

This clone occurred a few times. The V call is TRBV30, the J call TRBJ1-5; TRBD1 agrees at 7 bases. CDR3 length: 14 amino acids. V trimming: 3 bases; J trimming: 6 bases; junction bases outside the gene matches: 8. Germline-derived CDR1 and CDR2 are GTSNPN and SVGIG (reference sequence). For the CDR3, the DNA is TGTGCCTGGAGCCTAGGGGGCGGAACTCAGCCCCAGCATTTT. Protein product: CAWSLGGGTQPQHF.

This clone was found a few times. This chain joins TRBV24-1 and TRBJ1-1, with D perhaps TRBD1 (6 bases). This CDR3 spans 13 amino acids. In germline, CDR1 is KGHDR, CDR2 SFDVKD. Trimming left V 9 bases short and J 0 bases short, with 10 bases between. This chain's CDR3 is CATRRGMNTEAFF. Here the CDR3 DNA reads TGTGCCACCCGCAGGGGTATGAACACTGAAGCTTTCTTT.

This chain connects TRBV19 to TRBJ1-6; D is unresolved. Germline V gene sequence: CDR1 LNHDA, CDR2 SQIVND (reference sequence). V shed 1 base and J shed 7 bases, with 14 bases lying between them. The CDR3 sequence is 16 residues long. CDR3 nucleotide sequence: TGTGCCAGTAGTATAGGAGAGGTACTAAGGAATTCACCCCTCCACTTT. Amino acid sequence: CASSIGEVLRNSPLHF.

The J gene is TRBJ2-3, the V gene TRBV3-1 (or the pseudogene TRBV3-2); 9 bases line up with TRBD1. The trim removed 3 bases at V and 1 base at J, leaving 8 bases unmatched. The CDR3 spans 17 residues. Per germline, CDR1 LGHDT and CDR2 YNNKEL (reference sequence). CDR3 coding DNA: TGTGCCAGCAGCCAGCAAACAGGGGGCATCGGCACAGATACGCAGTATTTT. Protein: CASSQQTGGIGTDTQYF.

The CDR3 is CASSPNAADGYTF. As DNA, the CDR3 is TGTGCCAGCTCACCCAACGCGGCGGATGGCTACACCTTC. The chain carries TRBV18 and TRBJ1-2; D gene unclear. This CDR3 spans 13 amino acids. The germline V and J ends were trimmed by 3 bases and 6 bases, with 11 bases remaining between them. Germline assignment: CDR1 KGHSH and CDR2 LQKENI.

The chain combines TRBV19 with TRBJ2-5; 10 bases map to TRBD2. The V gene end was trimmed by 3 bases and the J gene end by 2 bases; junction bases not matched to a gene: 6. From germline, CDR1 is LNHDA and CDR2 SQIVND (reference sequence). The CDR3 is 16 residues long. The CDR3 sequence is CASSMSSGGHQETQYF. Written as DNA, the CDR3 is TGTGCCAGTAGTATGAGTAGCGGGGGGCATCAAGAGACCCAGTACTTC.

The DNA for the CDR3 is TGCGCCAGCAGCCCGGAGGGGGCCTCCCTGAGGGGCGATGGCTACACCTTC. Translated, it gives CASSPEGASLRGDGYTF. The gene calls are TRBV5-1 and TRBJ1-2; 7 bases are shared with TRBD1. This CDR3 has 17 residues. Unmatched junction bases numbered 18, after V lost 4 bases and J lost 6 bases. Germline loops: CDR1 SGHRS, CDR2 YFSETQ. Full variable domain (outside the CDR3, taken from reference TRBV5-1 and TRBJ1-2): KAGVTQTPRYLIKTRGQQVTLSCSPISGHRSVSWYQQTPGQGLQFLFEYFSETQRNKGNFPGRFSGRQFSNSRSEMNVSTLELGDSALYLCASSPEGASLRGDGYTFGSGTRLTVV.

This chain links TRBV5-1 with TRBJ1-1; tentatively, D is TRBD1 (6 bases). V lost 6 bases and J 6 bases, leaving 18 bases between the germline ends. Germline lookup yields CDR1 SGHRS and CDR2 YFSETQ. This CDR3 contains 14 residues. The CDR3 DNA reads TGCGCCAGCACCTGGCGGGAGGGGGGTTCTGAAGCTTTCTTT. Protein sequence: CASTWREGGSEAFF.

The gene calls are TRBV27 and TRBJ2-7, with 8 bases that match TRBD1. This CDR3 has 14 residues. Losses at the gene ends were 4 bases for V and 4 bases for J; bases not matched to a gene: 6. From germline, CDR1 is MNHEY and CDR2 SMNVEV (reference sequence). In DNA form, the CDR3 reads TGTGCCAGCAGTTCCAGACAGGGGTTGTACGAGCAGTACTTC. Amino acid sequence: CASSSRQGLYEQYF.

The CDR3 coding sequence is TGTGCCAGCAGCCCCCTGAGGGGGGAGGGAGAGACCCAGTACTTC. It translates to CASSPLRGEGETQYF. The chain combines TRBV7-6 with TRBJ2-5; D might be TRBD2 (7 bases). The germline gives CDR1 SGHVS, CDR2 FNYEAQ. Trimming stripped 5 bases from V and 4 bases from J, with 17 bases between. The CDR3 contains 15 residues.

This chain links TRBV6-2 or TRBV6-3 with TRBJ2-7; the D gene is possibly TRBD1 (6 bases). The germline CDR1 and CDR2 sequences are MNHEY and SVGEGT. Trimming stripped 2 bases from V and 6 bases from J, with 20 bases between. There are 16 residues in the CDR3. For the CDR3, the DNA is TGTGCCAGCAGTTACCTAGGACAGCTCTCCCAACCCGAGCAGTACTTC. It specifies CASSYLGQLSQPEQYF.

The chain is built from TRBV5-8 and TRBJ2-3; TRBD2 agrees at 8 bases. Germline CDR1 is SGHTS and CDR2 is YDEGEE. The junction had 11 bases not matched to a gene; V was cut back by 2 bases and J by 0 bases. The CDR3 spans 18 residues. CDR3 protein: CASSFKAGAQYSTDTQYF. The CDR3 DNA reads TGTGCCAGCAGCTTTAAAGCGGGGGCGCAATATAGCACAGATACGCAGTATTTT. The full variable domain, in which reference TRBV5-8 and TRBJ2-3 provide the parts outside the CDR3, is EAGVTQSPTHLIKTRGQQATLRCSPISGHTSVYWYQQALGLGLQFLLWYDEGEERNRGNFPPRFSGRQFPNYSSELNVNALELEDSALYLCASSFKAGAQYSTDTQYFGPGTRLTVL.